This passage covers 16 T cell receptor beta chains from one sample sequenced in a study of blood T cell repertoires in COVID-19 (dated by TCRdb to the early 2020s). Library creation used the immunoSEQ multiplex PCR assay. The immuneACCESS repertoire file appears here via TCRdb, limited to in-frame rearrangements. These files lack a portion of the clones; in checked studies, under half of the deficit traces to unresolved V genes, and the cause of the others is not known. Counted in this sample were about 270,000 clones; 80% to 90% of them appeared once. In total, the top ten clones hold 11% of the sample. Sequencing was done on a sample of peripheral blood. Receptors originate from a woman between 65 and 79 years old with acute or convalescent COVID-19.

This clone was counted between two and nine times. The chain has TRBV19 and TRBJ1-5; the match to TRBD1 covers 7 bases. Germline V gene lookup returns CDR1 LNHDA and CDR2 SQIVND (reference sequence). With V trimmed by 8 bases and J by 4 bases, 11 bases remained unmatched. There are 15 residues in the CDR3. The CDR3 nucleotides are TGTGCCAGTCTGACATCCGGGACAGAGAATCAGCCCCAGCATTTT. It encodes CASLTSGTENQPQHF.

V gene TRBV5-5 combines with J gene TRBJ1-1, with D perhaps TRBD1 (5 bases). The length of the CDR3 is 14 residues. CDR1 is SGHKS, CDR2 YYEKEE, per germline (reference sequence). V lost 2 bases and J lost 0, with 8 bases in between. The CDR3 sequence: CASSLQAMNTEAFF. CDR3 DNA: TGTGCCAGCAGCTTACAGGCGATGAACACTGAAGCTTTCTTT.

This chain connects TRBV3-1 (or the pseudogene TRBV3-2) to TRBJ1-5, with D maybe TRBD1 (5 bases). The germline CDR1 and CDR2 sequences are LGHDT and YNNKEL (reference sequence). Between the trimmed V and J ends, which lost 1 base and 6 bases, there was a span of 13 bases. The CDR3 runs to 15 residues. CDR3 bases: TGTGCCAGCAGCCAAGGGGTTCGGAGGGGTCAGCCCCAGCATTTT. Its translation is CASSQGVRRGQPQHF.

The chain employs TRBV27 and TRBJ1-2, with TRBD1 as a possible D gene (5 bases). Trimming removed 3 bases from V and 8 bases from J, with 16 bases in between. Germline V gene data show CDR1 as MNHEY and CDR2 as SMNVEV (reference sequence). CDR3 size: 14 residues. CDR3 sequence (DNA): TGTGCCAGCAGTTTCCAGGGTACAGCGGGGGGCTACACCTTC. Amino acid sequence: CASSFQGTAGGYTF.

V and J are TRBV20-1 and TRBJ1-2; D remains unclear. V was cut by 0 bases and J by 7 bases, with 6 bases left in between. This CDR3 has 11 amino acids. CDR1 DFQATT and CDR2 SNEGSKA come from the germline V gene (reference sequence). In DNA, the CDR3 is TGCAGTGCTAGAGATCATCCTGGCTACACCTTC. It yields the protein CSARDHPGYTF.

The chain combines TRBV29-1 with TRBJ2-3; D is possibly TRBD1 (6 bases). The CDR3 runs to 12 residues. Trimming cost V 7 bases and J 5 bases, with 13 bases left between them. Germline V gene sequence: CDR1 SQVTM, CDR2 ANQGSEA. The CDR3 region has the DNA TGCAGCGCCGAACAGGGTATAGATACGCAGTATTTT. It encodes CSAEQGIDTQYF.

The chain has TRBV5-1 and TRBJ1-1; D perhaps matches TRBD1 (5 bases). The CDR3 is 14 residues long. V lost 5 bases to trimming and J lost 9 bases, with 20 bases between them. In germline, CDR1 is SGHRS, CDR2 YFSETQ. CDR3 sequence reads: CASRSVLPGIKAFF. The CDR3 DNA reads as TGCGCCAGCAGATCAGTTCTTCCAGGGATTAAAGCTTTCTTT.

CDR3: CASSLIQVAGGFVETQYF. The DNA of the CDR3 is TGTGCCAGCAGCTTAATCCAAGTAGCGGGGGGGTTCGTCGAGACCCAGTACTTC. The chain has TRBV7-8 and TRBJ2-5, with TRBD2 identical over 11 bases. The CDR3 spans 18 residues. Germline CDR1 is SGHVS and CDR2 is FQNEAQ. J lost 5 bases, V lost 2 bases, and 13 bases had no gene match.

The DNA for the CDR3 is TGTGCCAGTAGTCTTCAGCGGGGGGGCTACAATGAGCAGTTCTTC. Translated: CASSLQRGGYNEQFF. This chain links TRBV19 with TRBJ2-1, with TRBD2 matching 10 bases. Germline V gene sequence: CDR1 LNHDA, CDR2 SQIVND (reference sequence). Losses at the gene ends were 5 bases for V and 3 bases for J; bases not matched to a gene: 4. The CDR3 length is 15 residues.

This sequence joins TRBV7-2 and TRBJ2-3; D is perhaps TRBD1 (5 bases). Trimming pared 3 bases from V and 7 bases from J, leaving 11 bases between. Germline V gene data show CDR1 as SGHTA and CDR2 as FQGNSA. This CDR3 has 13 amino acids. CDR3 nucleotides: TGTGCCAGCAGCTTGAGACAGCCAAATACGCAGTATTTT. It codes for CASSLRQPNTQYF.

The chain couples TRBV19 to TRBJ1-2, with TRBD1 matching over 8 bases. Unmatched junction bases numbered 7, after V lost 5 bases and J lost 5 bases. The CDR3 sequence is 14 residues long. Germline V gene data show CDR1 as LNHDA and CDR2 as SQIVND (reference sequence). The CDR3 region is CASSYLDREYGYTF. DNA for the CDR3: TGTGCCAGTAGTTATCTGGACAGGGAGTATGGCTACACCTTC.

The chain couples TRBV19 to TRBJ1-2; D not resolved. Germline V gene lookup returns CDR1 LNHDA and CDR2 SQIVND (reference sequence). This CDR3 is 13 amino acids long. Between the trimmed V and J ends, which lost 3 bases and 8 bases, there was a span of 13 bases. This CDR3 is CASSITLVGGYTF. The CDR3 nucleotides read TGTGCCAGTAGTATTACCCTTGTGGGCGGCTACACCTTC.

The chain recombines TRBV5-8 with TRBJ1-5; possibly TRBD1 for D (5 bases). CDR1 is SGHTS, CDR2 YDEGEE, per germline. CDR3 length equals 14 residues. Trimming left V 0 bases short and J 7 bases short, with 11 bases between. CDR3 DNA sequence: TGTGCCAGCAGCTTGGGTCAGGGCTGGCAGCCCCAGCATTTT. Translation gives CASSLGQGWQPQHF.

The J gene is TRBJ1-2, the V gene TRBV4-1; D is ambiguous. Germline V gene sequence: CDR1 MGHRA, CDR2 YSYEKL. V shed 0 bases and J shed 11 bases, with 13 bases lying between them. The CDR3 is made up of 13 amino acids. The chain's CDR3 is CASSQDGPSGYTF. CDR3 nucleotides: TGCGCCAGCAGCCAAGATGGCCCCTCGGGATACACCTTC.

The gene calls are TRBV18 and TRBJ2-3, with TRBD1 matching 9 bases. CDR3 length equals 18 residues. Trimming at V came to 0 bases and at J to 1 base, leaving 8 bases not matched to a gene. CDR1 KGHSH and CDR2 LQKENI come from the germline V gene. CDR3 in DNA: TGTGCCAGCTCACCACCACAAAACAGGGGGCGCGGCACAGATACGCAGTATTTT. Translating gives CASSPPQNRGRGTDTQYF.

The chain links TRBV3-1 (or the pseudogene TRBV3-2) to TRBJ1-1; D call uncertain. Germline-derived CDR1 and CDR2 are LGHDT and YNNKEL (reference sequence). CDR3 size: 14 residues. V dropped 4 bases and J dropped 1 base, with 10 bases sitting between them. The CDR3 DNA follows: TGTGCCAGCAGCCTAACCTCGGGGAACACTGAAGCTTTCTTT. Translation gives CASSLTSGNTEAFF.